This T cell receptor (beta chain) emerged from a study of blood T cells in healthy people across ages. In the study overall: Per two T cells, about one barcoded beta molecule was captured through template switching.

Trimming took off 0 bases at V and 3 bases at J, with 9 bases between the two ends. CDR1 SGDLS and CDR2 YYNGEE come from the germline V gene. The CDR3 totals 14 residues. This clonotype showed up just a few times. What it recognizes is unknown. Using a J-beta primer mix together with a sample-barcoded 5' primer, a second PCR was run for about 7 to 12 cycles. Using its own MiXCR run on the 5' RACE reads, TCRdb lists one record per CDR3 protein. The data contain roughly 1,500,000 distinct CDR3 sequences, almost 35% of them singletons. Study-wide results and caveats: Reliance upon unsorted PBMCs precluded definitive naive versus antigen-experienced comparison. As age increased, TCR beta diversity per million T cells fell in a roughly linear fashion.

Sequencing was carried out using blood. This TCR came from a woman aged 25 to 39 in good health. The rearrangement links TRBV9 to TRBJ1-1; D is unresolved. The CDR3 protein is CASSVATEDTEAFF. CDR3 DNA sequence: TGTGCCAGCAGCGTAGCTACTGAGGACACTGAAGCTTTCTTT.